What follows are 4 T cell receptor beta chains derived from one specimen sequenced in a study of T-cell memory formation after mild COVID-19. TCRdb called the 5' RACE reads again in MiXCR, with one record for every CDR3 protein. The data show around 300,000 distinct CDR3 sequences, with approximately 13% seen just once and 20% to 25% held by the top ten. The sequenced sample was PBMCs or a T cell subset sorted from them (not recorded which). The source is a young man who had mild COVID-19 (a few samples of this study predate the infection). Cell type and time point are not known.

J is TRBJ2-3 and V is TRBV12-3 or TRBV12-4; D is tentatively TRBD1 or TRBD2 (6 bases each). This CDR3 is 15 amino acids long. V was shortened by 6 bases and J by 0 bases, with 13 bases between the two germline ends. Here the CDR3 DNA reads TGTGCCAGCAGGCCCCAGGGGACTAGCACAGATACGCAGTATTTT. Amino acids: CASRPQGTSTDTQYF.

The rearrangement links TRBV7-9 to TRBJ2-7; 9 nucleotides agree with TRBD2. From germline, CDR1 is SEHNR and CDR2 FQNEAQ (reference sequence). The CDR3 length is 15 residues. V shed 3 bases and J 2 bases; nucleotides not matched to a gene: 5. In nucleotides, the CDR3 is TGTGCCAGCAGCTTGACTAGCGGAAATACCTACGAGCAGTACTTC. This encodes CASSLTSGNTYEQYF.

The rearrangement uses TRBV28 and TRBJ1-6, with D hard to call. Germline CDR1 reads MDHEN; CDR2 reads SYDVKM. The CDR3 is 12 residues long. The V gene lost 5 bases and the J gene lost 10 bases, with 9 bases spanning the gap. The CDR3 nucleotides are TGTGCCAGCAGTGTTGATAGCTCACCCCTCCACTTT. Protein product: CASSVDSSPLHF. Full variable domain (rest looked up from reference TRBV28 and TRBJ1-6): DVKVTQSSRYLVKRTGEKVFLECVQDMDHENMFWYRQDPGLGLRLIYFSYDVKMKEKGDIPEGYSVSREKKERFSLILESASTNQTSMYLCASSVDSSPLHFGNGTRLTVT.

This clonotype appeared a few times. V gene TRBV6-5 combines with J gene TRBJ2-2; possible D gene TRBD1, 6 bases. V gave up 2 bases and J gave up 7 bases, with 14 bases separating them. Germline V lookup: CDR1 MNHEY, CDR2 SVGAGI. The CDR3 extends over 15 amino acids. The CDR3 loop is CASSYGGQWGGELFF. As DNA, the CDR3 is TGTGCCAGCAGTTACGGCGGACAGTGGGGCGGGGAGCTGTTTTTT.